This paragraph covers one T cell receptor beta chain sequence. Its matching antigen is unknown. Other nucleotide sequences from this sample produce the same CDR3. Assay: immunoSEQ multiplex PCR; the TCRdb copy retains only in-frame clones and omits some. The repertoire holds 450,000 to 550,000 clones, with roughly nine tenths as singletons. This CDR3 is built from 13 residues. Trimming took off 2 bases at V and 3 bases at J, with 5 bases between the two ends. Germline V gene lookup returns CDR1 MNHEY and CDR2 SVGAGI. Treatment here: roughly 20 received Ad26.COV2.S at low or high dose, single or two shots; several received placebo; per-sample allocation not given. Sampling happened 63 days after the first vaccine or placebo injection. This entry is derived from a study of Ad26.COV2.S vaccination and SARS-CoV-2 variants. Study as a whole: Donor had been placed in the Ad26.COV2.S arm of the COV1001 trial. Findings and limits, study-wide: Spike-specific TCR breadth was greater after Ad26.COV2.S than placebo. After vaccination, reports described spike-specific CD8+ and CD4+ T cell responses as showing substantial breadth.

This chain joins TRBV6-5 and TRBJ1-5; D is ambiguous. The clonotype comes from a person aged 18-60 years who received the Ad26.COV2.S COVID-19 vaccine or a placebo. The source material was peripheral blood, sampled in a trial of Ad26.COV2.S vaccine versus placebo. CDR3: CASSYSPNQPQHF. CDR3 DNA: TGTGCCAGCAGTTACAGCCCCAATCAGCCCCAGCATTTT.